A single sample is the source of the 30 T cell receptor beta chains below, sequenced in a study of T cell responses to AZD1222 COVID-19 vaccine. TCRdb keeps only in-frame clones here, not all; method: immunoSEQ multiplex PCR. The table lists some 60,000 clones, 70% to 80% of them singletons. This material consisted of peripheral blood, taken 28 days after the second AZD1222 dose. The origin of the receptors is an adult who received the AZD1222 COVID-19 vaccine.

This clone was detected only a few times. The V call is TRBV7-2, the J call TRBJ1-3; possible D gene TRBD1, 5 bases. The V and J ends lost 3 bases and 2 bases respectively, with 11 bases between them. CDR3 length equals 15 residues. Germline V lookup: CDR1 SGHTA, CDR2 FQGNSA. CDR3 coding DNA: TGTGCCAGCAGCTTCCATTGGGACGCTGGAAACACCATATATTTT. The encoded protein is CASSFHWDAGNTIYF.

The CDR3 is CASLPPGGQQNEQYF. CDR3 DNA sequence: TGTGCCAGCCTCCCCCCCGGGGGGCAGCAGAACGAGCAGTACTTC. The chain combines TRBV6-5 with TRBJ2-7; a weak D match, TRBD2 (7 bases). From germline, CDR1 is MNHEY and CDR2 SVGAGI. The CDR3 has 15 amino acids. V gave up 8 bases and J gave up 5 bases, with 22 bases separating them.

The chain links TRBV7-9 to TRBJ2-3; D possibly corresponds to TRBD2 (5 bases). V was cut by 7 bases and J by 0 bases, with 8 bases left in between. The CDR3 totals 13 residues. The germline V gene encodes CDR1 SEHNR and CDR2 FQNEAQ (reference sequence). CDR3 bases: TGTGCCAGCACGGGCGGGAGCACAGATACGCAGTATTTT. Amino acids: CASTGGSTDTQYF.

This clone came up once. V gene TRBV4-2 combines with J gene TRBJ1-3; D unresolved. From germline, CDR1 is LGHNA and CDR2 YNFKEQ. The CDR3 runs to 17 residues. The V end was cut by 1 base, the J end by 0 bases, with 13 bases between. The CDR3 is CASSQVLLSPSGNTIYF. Here the CDR3 DNA reads TGTGCCAGCAGCCAAGTTCTGTTATCCCCCTCTGGAAACACCATATATTTT.

The gene calls are TRBV6-2 or TRBV6-3 and TRBJ1-2; a possible D gene is TRBD1 (5 bases). The CDR3 consists of 13 residues. The germline V gene has CDR1 MNHEY and CDR2 SVGEGT. Trimming shortened V by 5 bases and J by 2 bases, and 9 bases separated the two germline ends. For the CDR3, the DNA is TGTGCCAGCAGTATACAGGAGAACTATGGCTACACCTTC. It specifies CASSIQENYGYTF.

The chain recombines TRBV5-5 with TRBJ2-5; 7 bases agree with TRBD2. Per the germline V gene, CDR1 is SGHKS and CDR2 is YYEKEE (reference sequence). V lost 4 bases, J lost 1 base, and 7 bases stayed unmatched. The CDR3 consists of 15 residues. The CDR3 protein is CASSPRGLLQETQYF. DNA for the CDR3: TGTGCCAGCAGCCCGCGGGGGTTACTCCAAGAGACCCAGTACTTC.

There are a few counts of this clone. This rearrangement joins TRBV18 to TRBJ1-2; 7 bases are shared with TRBD1. The CDR3 contains 15 residues. V shed 6 bases, J shed 5 bases, and the junction held 12 bases outside the gene matches. Looked up from germline, CDR1 is KGHSH and CDR2 is LQKENI. The CDR3 spells CASSRREGAGYGYTF. DNA of the CDR3: TGTGCCAGCTCCCGACGGGAGGGGGCAGGGTATGGCTACACCTTC.

The rearrangement joins TRBV11-3 to TRBJ1-4; the D gene is possibly TRBD1 (5 bases). This CDR3 spans 14 amino acids. Trimming left V 3 bases short and J 7 bases short, with 12 bases between. The germline gives CDR1 SGHNT, CDR2 YENEEA. DNA for the CDR3: TGTGCCAGCAGCTTGGGGCCCCGCTCTGAAAAACTGTTTTTT. Protein product: CASSLGPRSEKLFF.

The gene calls are TRBV14 and TRBJ2-7; 13 nucleotides agree with TRBD2. There are 13 residues in the CDR3. Germline CDR1 reads SGHDN; CDR2 reads FVKESK. V shed 4 bases and J 6 bases; nucleotides not matched to a gene: 0. For the CDR3, the DNA is TGTGCCAGCAGCCGGACTAGCGGGGGCGAGCAGTACTTC. Encoded protein: CASSRTSGGEQYF.

The chain joins TRBV11-2 to TRBJ2-3, with TRBD1 identical over 12 bases. CDR1 and CDR2 (germline): SGHAT, FQNNGV. The V segment lost 8 bases and the J segment 8 bases; nucleotides outside the gene matches: 5. The CDR3 is made up of 13 amino acids. The CDR3 loop reads CASGGTGGRTQYF. The DNA of the CDR3 is TGTGCCAGCGGAGGGACAGGGGGCCGTACGCAGTATTTT.

The chain employs TRBV11-3 and TRBJ2-2, with D tentatively TRBD1 (6 bases). Germline V lookup: CDR1 SGHNT, CDR2 YENEEA. The germline V and J ends were trimmed by 1 base and 6 bases, with 6 bases remaining between them. The CDR3 has 13 amino acids. The DNA for the CDR3 is TGTGCCAGCAGCTTAGGACAGGCCGGGGAGCTGTTTTTT. It translates to CASSLGQAGELFF.

This clone was seen once. The chain combines TRBV28 with TRBJ2-1; 11 bases are a match to TRBD2. Germline trimming cut 3 bases from V and 5 bases from J; bases unmatched to any gene: 12. CDR1 MDHEN and CDR2 SYDVKM come from the germline V gene. The CDR3 loop spans 18 amino acids. The CDR3 bases are TGTGCCAGCAGTTTCGGAACGGTAGCGGGGGGGAGTGACAATGAGCAGTTCTTC. Amino acids: CASSFGTVAGGSDNEQFF.

The gene calls are TRBV7-7 and TRBJ2-1; D is ambiguous. The germline V and J ends were trimmed by 2 bases and 9 bases, with 14 bases remaining between them. CDR1 is SSHAT and CDR2 is FNYEAQ in the germline V gene (reference sequence). The CDR3 extends over 14 amino acids. CDR3 sequence reads: CASSLFDEVGEQFF. CDR3 DNA: TGTGCCAGCAGCTTATTTGACGAGGTCGGTGAGCAGTTCTTC.

This clone was seen ten or more times. V gene TRBV27 combines with J gene TRBJ1-5, with 8 bases lining up with TRBD1. Germline CDR1 and CDR2: MNHEY and SMNVEV (reference sequence). V was pared by 6 bases and J by 2 bases, with 3 bases of the junction left unmatched. The length of the CDR3 is 14 residues. The CDR3 spells CASSPTGGNQPQHF. CDR3 sequence (DNA): TGTGCCAGCAGCCCGACAGGGGGCAATCAGCCCCAGCATTTT.

The chain links TRBV28 to TRBJ2-7; maybe TRBD1 (6 bases). In germline, CDR1 is MDHEN, CDR2 SYDVKM. This CDR3 region has 15 residues. Trimming took off 6 bases at V and 4 bases at J, with 19 bases between the two ends. The CDR3 sequence: CASSPDSSRGYEQYF. The DNA of the CDR3 is TGTGCCAGCAGCCCCGACTCTTCGAGGGGGTACGAGCAGTACTTC.

The V call is TRBV25-1, the J call TRBJ1-2; weak D call: TRBD1 (5 bases). The V end was cut by 2 bases, the J end by 0 bases, with 7 bases between. This CDR3 is 14 amino acids long. CDR1 is MGHDK, CDR2 SYGVNS, per germline. The CDR3 protein is CASSERGANYGYTF. The DNA for the CDR3 is TGTGCCAGCAGTGAAAGGGGCGCTAACTATGGCTACACCTTC.

The V gene is TRBV11-3, the J gene TRBJ2-2; 9 bases are shared with TRBD1. CDR3 size: 19 residues. Unmatched junction bases numbered 17, after V lost 5 bases and J lost 4 bases. Germline CDR1 SGHNT, CDR2 YENEEA. CDR3 DNA: TGTGCCAGCAGCCCGGGGCGGGGACAGGGCCGACTCTTCACCGGGGAGCTGTTTTTT. It translates to CASSPGRGQGRLFTGELFF.

The chain couples TRBV19 to TRBJ1-1; TRBD1 matches at 9 bases. The germline gives CDR1 LNHDA, CDR2 SQIVND (reference sequence). With V trimmed by 0 bases and J by 2 bases, 7 bases remained unmatched. This CDR3 has 17 amino acids. The CDR3 nucleotides read TGTGCCAGTAGTATAGAAGGGACAGGGCAATCCAACACTGAAGCTTTCTTT. Translating it yields CASSIEGTGQSNTEAFF. The variable domain in full, completed from reference TRBV19 and TRBJ1-1, reads DGGITQSPKYLFRKEGQNVTLSCEQNLNHDAMYWYRQDPGQGLRLIYYSQIVNDFQKGDIAEGYSVSREKKESFPLTVTSAQKNPTAFYLCASSIEGTGQSNTEAFFGQGTRLTVV.

J is TRBJ2-5 and V is TRBV5-1, with D tentatively TRBD1 (6 bases). This CDR3 is built from 13 residues. Germline-derived CDR1 and CDR2 are SGHRS and YFSETQ. The V and J ends lost 3 bases and 3 bases respectively, with 9 bases between them. The CDR3 nucleotides read TGCGCCAGCAGCTCCAGGACAGAAGAGACCCAGTACTTC. Amino acid sequence: CASSSRTEETQYF.

This clone came up once. The chain carries TRBV18 and TRBJ2-7; 12 bases are shared with TRBD2. CDR1 KGHSH and CDR2 LQKENI come from the germline V gene. CDR3 size: 16 residues. The V segment lost 3 bases and the J segment 2 bases; nucleotides outside the gene matches: 5. The CDR3 nucleotides are TGTGCCAGCTCACCGGGACTAGCGGGCCTAACCTACGAGCAGTACTTC. Translated: CASSPGLAGLTYEQYF.

The CDR3 DNA follows: TGCGCCAGCAGCCCACAGGGAGGAGAGACCCAGTACTTC. Its protein is CASSPQGGETQYF. This chain uses TRBV5-1 with TRBJ2-5; D may match TRBD1 or TRBD2 (6 bases each). Trimming removed 4 bases at V and 4 bases at J, with 11 bases between. In germline, CDR1 is SGHRS, CDR2 YFSETQ. The CDR3 is 13 residues long.

This chain links TRBV11-2 with TRBJ1-3; no firm D call. The CDR3 extends over 15 amino acids. Germline CDR1 SGHAT, CDR2 FQNNGV. The V end was cut by 0 bases, the J end by 2 bases, with 8 bases between. The CDR3 DNA reads as TGTGCCAGCAGCTTAGATGCCGGCGCTGGAAACACCATATATTTT. Protein: CASSLDAGAGNTIYF.

There are a few counts of this clone. CDR3 coding DNA: TGTGCCAGCAGCGCGGGACAGGGGGCGTCATGGTATGGCTACACCTTC. Translating gives CASSAGQGASWYGYTF. The chain has TRBV9 and TRBJ1-2, with 12 bases identical to TRBD1. The CDR3 spans 16 residues. Germline V gives CDR1 SGDLS, CDR2 YYNGEE. J was trimmed by 5 bases and V by 3 bases; bases with no gene match: 8.

This sequence joins TRBV29-1 and TRBJ1-1; 7 nucleotides match TRBD1. Germline trimming cut 7 bases from V and 4 bases from J; bases unmatched to any gene: 6. Germline CDR1 and CDR2: SQVTM and ANQGSEA. The CDR3 runs to 12 residues. The CDR3 sequence: CSATGRGTEAFF. The CDR3 nucleotides are TGCAGCGCGACAGGGCGAGGCACTGAAGCTTTCTTT.

This clone was found once. The junction departs from germline at one end; a sequencing error may be responsible. The chain is built from TRBV3-1 (or the pseudogene TRBV3-2) and TRBJ2-1; D might be TRBD1 (6 bases). The CDR3 is made up of 15 amino acids. The germline V gene encodes CDR1 LGHDT and CDR2 YNNKEL (reference sequence). Here the CDR3 DNA reads TGTGCCAGCAGTCAAGACGCGACAGGATCAAATGAGCAGTTCTTC. Its translation: CASSQDATGSNEQFF.

The gene calls are TRBV2 and TRBJ2-3, with TRBD2 as a possible D gene (5 bases). V lost 6 bases and J 2 bases, leaving 12 bases between the germline ends. Looked up from germline, CDR1 is SNHLY and CDR2 is FYNNEI. The CDR3 has 14 residues. For the CDR3, the DNA is TGTGCCAGCAGGGAGACTACCCTCACAGATACGCAGTATTTT. It is translated as CASRETTLTDTQYF.

The chain has TRBV7-2 and TRBJ2-1; D unclear. V was shortened by 0 bases and J by 11 bases, with 11 bases between the two germline ends. The germline CDR1 and CDR2 sequences are SGHTA and FQGNSA. This CDR3 spans 13 amino acids. In DNA form, the CDR3 reads TGTGCCAGCAGCTTAGCCTTAGATGTCCAGCAGTTCTTC. Its protein product is CASSLALDVQQFF.

The V gene is TRBV7-3, the J gene TRBJ2-7, with D possibly matching TRBD2 (7 bases). CDR1 and CDR2 from the germline V gene are SGHTA and FQGTGA. V lost 5 bases, J lost 2 bases, and 13 bases lay in between. There are 14 residues in the CDR3. In nucleotides, the CDR3 is TGTGCCAGCAGCCTCGGGGGGCAAGCCTACGAGCAGTACTTC. Its translation: CASSLGGQAYEQYF.

This CDR3 is CATSDQGQGYTGELFF. The CDR3 DNA reads as TGTGCCACCAGTGATCAGGGACAGGGGTACACCGGGGAGCTGTTTTTT. The chain joins TRBV24-1 to TRBJ2-2, with 10 nucleotides matching TRBD1. CDR3 length equals 16 residues. CDR1 is KGHDR, CDR2 SFDVKD, per germline. Germline trimming cut 3 bases from V and 3 bases from J; bases unmatched to any gene: 3.

The J gene is TRBJ2-7, the V gene TRBV21-1; the table names TRBD1, a call not compared with the DNA. TRBV21-1 is assigned pseudogene status. This CDR3 has 15 amino acids. The chain's CDR3 is CASSSRDRSYYEQYF. The CDR3 DNA sequence: TGTGCCAGCAGCAGCCGGGACAGGTCGTACTACGAGCAGTACTTC.